This T cell receptor (beta chain) emerged from a study of cytomegalovirus exposure and HLA in healthy donors. Regarding the study as a whole: Follow-up analysis found HLA locus-dependent TCR association rates, highest for DRB1 and lowest for HLA-C. Based on reports, TCR beta sequences accurately predicted HLA-A and HLA-B alleles for most subjects. Near-uniform donor sequencing depth was presumed by presence/absence analyses. It was reported that the classifier diagnosed cytomegalovirus status with high specificity and sensitivity in both the original and validation cohorts.

Both 60 Vbeta primers and 13 Jbeta primers went into the PCR. The protocol was immunoSEQ multiplex PCR, while the TCRdb copy is restricted to in-frame clones and leaves out a portion. The sample has approximately 150,000 clones, about four fifths seen once; the top ten hold roughly 6.7%. Note on this clone: Its antigen is as yet unknown.

CDR1 is ENHRY, CDR2 SYGVKD, per germline. CDR3 length equals 14 residues. Losses at the gene ends were 4 bases for V and 4 bases for J; bases not matched to a gene: 3. Sequencing was performed on PBMCs. This TCR was sampled from a man aged 50-59 years in good health and CMV-seropositive. This rearrangement joins TRBV10-3 to TRBJ2-2, with 7 bases fitting TRBD1. CDR3 in DNA: TGTGCCATCAGTGCAGGGGGAGTCACCGGGGAGCTGTTTTTT. This codes for CAISAGGVTGELFF.